The T cell receptor (beta chain) described here comes from a study of T-cell memory formation after mild COVID-19. Across the whole study: For the most part, TCR clusters were specific to one donor. Study-wide points: Among clones contracting day 15 to 85, CD4/CD8 was balanced, whereas later expanders leaned CD4+.

From 5'RACE with constant-segment primers came TCR alpha and TCR beta cDNA libraries that carried sample barcodes and UMIs. Via MiXCR, TCRdb re-called the 5' RACE reads, giving one row per CDR3 protein. The sample lists around 220,000 distinct CDR3 sequences; about 17% were seen once. On this clonotype itself: The target antigen is unknown.

The ends lost 0 bases at V and 10 bases at J; junction bases unmatched: 12. In germline, CDR1 is SGHRS, CDR2 YFSETQ. The CDR3 length is 17 residues. The specimen was PBMCs or a T cell subset sorted from them (not recorded which). The TCR sequence derives from a man between 18 and 35 years old who had mild COVID-19 (a few samples of this study predate the infection). Cell type and time point are not known. V gene TRBV5-1 combines with J gene TRBJ2-1; 11 bases are shared with TRBD1. CDR3 coding DNA: TGCGCCAGCAGCTTGGAGGTTATAGGACAGGGGGCTAGGGAGCAGTTCTTC. It codes for CASSLEVIGQGAREQFF.